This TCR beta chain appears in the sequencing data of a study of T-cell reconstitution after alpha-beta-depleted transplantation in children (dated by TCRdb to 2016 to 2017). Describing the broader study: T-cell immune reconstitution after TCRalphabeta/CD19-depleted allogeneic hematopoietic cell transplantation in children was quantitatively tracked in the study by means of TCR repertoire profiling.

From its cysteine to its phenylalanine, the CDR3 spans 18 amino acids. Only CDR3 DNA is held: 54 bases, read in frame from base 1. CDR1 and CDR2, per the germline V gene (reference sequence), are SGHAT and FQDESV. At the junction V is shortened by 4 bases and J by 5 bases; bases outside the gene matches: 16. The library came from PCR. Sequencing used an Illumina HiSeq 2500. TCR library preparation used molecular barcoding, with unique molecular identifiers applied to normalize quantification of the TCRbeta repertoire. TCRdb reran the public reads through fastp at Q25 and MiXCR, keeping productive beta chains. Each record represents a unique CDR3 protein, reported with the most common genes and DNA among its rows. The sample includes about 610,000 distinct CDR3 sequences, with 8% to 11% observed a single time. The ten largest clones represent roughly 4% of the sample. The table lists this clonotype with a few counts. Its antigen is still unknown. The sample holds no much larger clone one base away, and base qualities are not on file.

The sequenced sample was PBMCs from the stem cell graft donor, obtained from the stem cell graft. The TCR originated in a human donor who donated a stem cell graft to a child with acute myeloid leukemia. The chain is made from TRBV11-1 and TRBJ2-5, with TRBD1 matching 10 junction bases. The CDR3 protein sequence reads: CASSSTRAGTGDFETQYF. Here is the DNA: TGTGCCAGCAGCTCGACTAGGGCCGGGACAGGGGATTTCGAGACCCAGTACTTC. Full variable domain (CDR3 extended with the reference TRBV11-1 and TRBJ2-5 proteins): EAEVAQSPRYKITEKSQAVAFWCDPISGHATLYWYRQILGQGPELLVQFQDESVVDDSQLPKDRFSAERLKGVDSTLKIQPAELGDSAMYLCASSSTRAGTGDFETQYFGPGTRLLVL.